A single sample is the source of the 13 T cell receptor beta chains below, sequenced in a study of CD8 T cells in Susac syndrome (dated by TCRdb to between 2018 and 2021). Receptor libraries were prepared by the immunoSEQ multiplex PCR assay. RNA was extracted using the RNeasy kit, and about 0.45 to 1 ug of the RNA was reverse transcribed with random hexamers. Clones were called with MiXCR by TCRdb after fastp trimmed the public reads at Q25, and only in-frame beta chains were retained. Rows with a matching CDR3 protein are joined into one entry that keeps the most common DNA and genes. Present in this sample are fewer than 200,000 distinct CDR3 sequences, 75% to 95% of which were seen just once. Jointly, the top ten make up around 0.1% of the sample. Sample: CD4+ T cells from PBMCs. These TCRs come from a human donor with Susac syndrome.

V is TRBV5-1 and J is TRBJ1-1; 10 bases align to TRBD1. The ends lost 3 bases at V and 3 bases at J; junction bases unmatched: 5. The CDR3 extends over 15 amino acids. Germline V gives CDR1 SGHRS, CDR2 YFSETQ. In DNA form, the CDR3 reads TGCGCCAGCAGCTCCGGGACAGGGGATTACACTGAAGCTTTCTTT. It codes for CASSSGTGDYTEAFF. Using reference TRBV5-1 and TRBJ1-1 for the parts outside the CDR3, the full variable domain is KAGVTQTPRYLIKTRGQQVTLSCSPISGHRSVSWYQQTPGQGLQFLFEYFSETQRNKGNFPGRFSGRQFSNSRSEMNVSTLELGDSALYLCASSSGTGDYTEAFFGQGTRLTVV.

V is TRBV5-1 and J is TRBJ1-5; no clear D gene. CDR3 length: 13 residues. V was shortened by 0 bases and J by 5 bases, with 6 bases between the two germline ends. From germline, CDR1 is SGHRS and CDR2 YFSETQ. CDR3: CASSLDVDQPQHF. The CDR3 DNA reads TGCGCCAGCAGCTTGGACGTGGATCAGCCCCAGCATTTT.

The CDR3 here is CSARGSLRHSTYNEQFF. The CDR3 DNA sequence: TGCAGTGCTAGAGGTTCTTTGAGGCACTCAACCTACAATGAGCAGTTCTTC. The gene calls are TRBV20-1 and TRBJ2-1, with D uncertain. The CDR3 loop spans 17 amino acids. Germline V CDR1 and CDR2: DFQATT, SNEGSKA (reference sequence). V was trimmed by 1 base and J by 2 bases, leaving 18 bases between them.

This clonotype was counted only a few times. V usage is TRBV7-2 and J usage is TRBJ2-7; the D is unclear. Per the germline V gene, CDR1 is SGHTA and CDR2 is FQGNSA. This CDR3 has 14 residues. Trimming shortened V by 1 base and J by 2 bases, and 9 bases separated the two germline ends. The CDR3 is CASSLVSGTYEQYF. CDR3 DNA: TGTGCCAGCAGCTTAGTGTCGGGCACCTACGAGCAGTACTTC.

V and J are TRBV18 and TRBJ2-7; a weak D match, TRBD1 (5 bases). Germline-derived CDR1 and CDR2 are KGHSH and LQKENI. The CDR3 spans 15 residues. Trimming removed 2 bases at V and 5 bases at J, with 16 bases between. For the CDR3, the DNA is TGTGCCAGCTCACCAACGGTGTCAGGGCGAAACGAGCAGTACTTC. Its translation is CASSPTVSGRNEQYF.

The chain recombines TRBV11-3 with TRBJ2-7, with 9 bases that match TRBD1. The CDR3 extends over 14 amino acids. Germline V CDR1 and CDR2: SGHNT, YENEEA. Losses at the gene ends were 5 bases for V and 6 bases for J; bases not matched to a gene: 8. CDR3 nucleotides: TGTGCCAGCAGCGGGACAGGGCATTCTCCCGAGCAGTACTTC. The encoded protein is CASSGTGHSPEQYF.

The chain combines TRBV5-1 with TRBJ2-5; 7 bases map to TRBD2. The length of the CDR3 is 14 residues. V trimming: 0 bases; J trimming: 5 bases; junction bases outside the gene matches: 4. Germline loops: CDR1 SGHRS, CDR2 YFSETQ. CDR3 protein: CASSLEGLSETQYF. The CDR3 bases are TGCGCCAGCAGCTTGGAGGGACTAAGCGAGACCCAGTACTTC.

The chain recombines TRBV6-6 with TRBJ2-1; TRBD2 matches at 9 bases. CDR1 and CDR2 from the germline V gene are MNHNY and SVGAGI (reference sequence). This CDR3 spans 15 amino acids. The J segment lost 10 bases and the V segment lost 2 bases, leaving 9 bases of the junction unmatched. CDR3 DNA: TGTGCCAGCAGTTACGTGACTAGCGGCGATGGGGAGCAGTTCTTC. Encoded protein: CASSYVTSGDGEQFF.

The rearrangement links TRBV5-1 to TRBJ2-7, with D possibly TRBD2 on 5 matching bases. Germline-derived CDR1 and CDR2 are SGHRS and YFSETQ. The CDR3 is 14 residues long. V dropped 0 bases and J dropped 5 bases, with 12 bases sitting between them. CDR3 bases: TGCGCCAGCAGCTTGGGAGGGAGAGGCGACGAGCAGTACTTC. Translating it yields CASSLGGRGDEQYF. Together with reference TRBV5-1 and TRBJ2-7, the CDR3 gives the full variable domain: KAGVTQTPRYLIKTRGQQVTLSCSPISGHRSVSWYQQTPGQGLQFLFEYFSETQRNKGNFPGRFSGRQFSNSRSEMNVSTLELGDSALYLCASSLGGRGDEQYFGPGTRLTVT.

This chain uses TRBV10-3 with TRBJ1-1, with TRBD1 as a possible D gene (5 bases). Deletions cut 4 bases from V and 2 bases from J, with 11 bases between. The V gene's germline CDR1 is ENHRY and CDR2 SYGVKD. The CDR3 has 14 amino acids. CDR3: CAISGAGDNTEAFF. CDR3 sequence (DNA): TGTGCCATCAGTGGGGCCGGGGACAACACTGAAGCTTTCTTT.

This rearrangement joins TRBV18 to TRBJ2-7; 7 nucleotides align to TRBD1. With V trimmed by 4 bases and J by 3 bases, 6 bases remained unmatched. Germline loops: CDR1 KGHSH, CDR2 LQKENI. The length of the CDR3 is 14 residues. The CDR3: CASSQGTANYEQYF. DNA of the CDR3: TGTGCCAGCTCACAAGGGACAGCCAACTACGAGCAGTACTTC.

V is TRBV2 and J is TRBJ2-5; 10 bases line up with TRBD2. Losses at the gene ends were 3 bases for V and 1 base for J; bases not matched to a gene: 17. The CDR3 totals 20 residues. Germline V gives CDR1 SNHLY, CDR2 FYNNEI. DNA for the CDR3: TGTGCCAGCAGTGATCTACGTCGGCTAGCGGGAGTTGGGATCCAAGAGACCCAGTACTTC. Encoded protein: CASSDLRRLAGVGIQETQYF.

The chain has TRBV20-1 and TRBJ2-3; 11 nucleotides line up with TRBD1. Losses at the gene ends were 6 bases for V and 3 bases for J; bases not matched to a gene: 5. Germline lookup yields CDR1 DFQATT and CDR2 SNEGSKA (reference sequence). This CDR3 is built from 14 residues. The CDR3: CSAGTGGRTDTQYF. CDR3 in DNA: TGCAGTGCAGGGACAGGGGGAAGGACAGATACGCAGTATTTT.